This is a list of T cell receptor beta chains from one sample in a study of T cell changes during pregnancy in multiple sclerosis. The data were produced by immunoSEQ multiplex PCR, yet TCRdb's version contains in-frame clones alone and is incomplete. The sample includes around 51,000 clones, roughly 93% seen only once; the top ten take around 1.9%. Sequences were derived from peripheral blood, sampled in the second trimester of pregnancy. The receptor set was obtained from a female donor with multiple sclerosis, enrolled in a pregnancy study. Both conserved end residues are part of each CDR3. Fields, in order: J gene, V gene, clone size, D gene, CDR3 protein, CDR3 DNA. The D gene is left open where the match is weak. Where a row states a size, it is once, few, many or the class of an expanded clone; other rows omit it.

j_gene: TRBJ1-1
v_gene: TRBV7-2
abundance: NA
d_gene: TRBD1
CDR3aa: CASSLVGTGGGTEAFF
CDR3nt: TGTGCCAGCAGCTTAGTAGGGACAGGGGGTGGGACTGAAGCTTTCTTT

j_gene: TRBJ1-5
v_gene: TRBV21-1
abundance: NA
d_gene: NA
CDR3aa: CASSKARPGGNQPQHF
CDR3nt: TGTGCCAGCAGCAAAGCGCGGCCAGGGGGCAATCAGCCCCAGCATTTT

j_gene: TRBJ2-1
v_gene: TRBV5-1
abundance: NA
d_gene: TRBD2
CDR3aa: CASGPTGTSGRNEQFF
CDR3nt: TGCGCCAGCGGTCCGACCGGGACTAGCGGACGGAATGAGCAGTTCTTC

j_gene: TRBJ2-7
v_gene: TRBV7-8
abundance: NA
d_gene: TRBD1
CDR3aa: CASSLAGWTGKSYEQYF
CDR3nt: TGTGCCAGCAGCTTAGCGGGTTGGACAGGGAAGTCTTACGAGCAGTACTTC

j_gene: TRBJ1-5
v_gene: TRBV7-2
abundance: once
d_gene: NA
CDR3aa: CASSPDIMDNQPQHF
CDR3nt: TGTGCCAGCAGCCCCGACATTATGGACAATCAGCCCCAGCATTTT

j_gene: TRBJ2-2
v_gene: TRBV27
abundance: NA
d_gene: TRBD2
CDR3aa: CASSLAGEITGELFF
CDR3nt: TGTGCCAGCAGTCTAGCGGGAGAGATTACCGGGGAGCTGTTTTTT

j_gene: TRBJ1-1
v_gene: TRBV28
abundance: NA
d_gene: NA
CDR3aa: CASKEVNTEAFF
CDR3nt: TGTGCCAGCAAGGAGGTGAACACTGAAGCTTTCTTT

j_gene: TRBJ2-7
v_gene: TRBV28
abundance: NA
d_gene: NA
CDR3aa: CASSSRLLGEQYF
CDR3nt: TGTGCCAGCAGTTCAAGACTCTTAGGAGAGCAGTACTTC

j_gene: TRBJ2-2
v_gene: TRBV7-9
abundance: NA
d_gene: TRBD1
CDR3aa: CASRQTGLAGELFF
CDR3nt: TGTGCCAGCAGGCAGACAGGGTTGGCCGGGGAGCTGTTTTTT

j_gene: TRBJ1-1
v_gene: TRBV6-5
abundance: few
d_gene: NA
CDR3aa: CASSYGGRTEAFF
CDR3nt: TGTGCCAGCAGTTACGGAGGGAGGACAGAAGCTTTCTTT

j_gene: TRBJ2-7
v_gene: TRBV7-6
abundance: few
d_gene: NA
CDR3aa: CASSLGGGTSYEQYF
CDR3nt: TGTGCCAGCAGCTTAGGAGGCGGGACCTCCTACGAGCAGTACTTC

j_gene: TRBJ2-1
v_gene: TRBV4-1
abundance: NA
d_gene: TRBD2
CDR3aa: CASSQVIGTSGRLAEQFF
CDR3nt: TGCGCCAGCAGCCAAGTAATAGGGACTAGCGGGAGGCTGGCTGAGCAGTTCTTC

j_gene: TRBJ2-3
v_gene: TRBV28
abundance: NA
d_gene: NA
CDR3aa: CASQGRGATDTQYF
CDR3nt: TGTGCCAGTCAGGGGAGGGGTGCCACAGATACGCAGTATTTT

j_gene: TRBJ2-2
v_gene: TRBV7-3
abundance: NA
d_gene: TRBD2
CDR3aa: CASSLALASGELFF
CDR3nt: TGTGCCAGCAGCTTGGCACTAGCGTCCGGGGAGCTGTTTTTT

j_gene: TRBJ1-4
v_gene: TRBV30
abundance: once
d_gene: NA
CDR3aa: CAWSVSSSREKLFF
CDR3nt: TGTGCCTGGAGTGTTTCGTCGAGTCGCGAAAAACTGTTTTTT

j_gene: TRBJ2-5
v_gene: TRBV30
abundance: few
d_gene: TRBD1
CDR3aa: CACSGQGETQYF
CDR3nt: TGTGCCTGTTCGGGACAGGGAGAGACCCAGTACTTC

j_gene: TRBJ2-1
v_gene: TRBV7-2
abundance: NA
d_gene: NA
CDR3aa: CASSAGSGSYNEQFF
CDR3nt: TGTGCCAGCAGCGCTGGATCGGGCTCCTACAATGAGCAGTTCTTC

j_gene: TRBJ2-2
v_gene: TRBV15
abundance: NA
d_gene: NA
CDR3aa: CATSRVDHRPNTGELFF
CDR3nt: TGTGCCACCAGCAGAGTAGATCACAGGCCTAACACCGGGGAGCTGTTTTTT

j_gene: TRBJ2-7
v_gene: TRBV11-2
abundance: once
d_gene: NA
CDR3aa: CASSSPGAYEQYF
CDR3nt: TGTGCCAGCAGCTCTCCGGGAGCCTACGAGCAGTACTTC

j_gene: TRBJ2-5
v_gene: TRBV29-1
abundance: NA
d_gene: TRBD1
CDR3aa: CSASTGGSETQYF
CDR3nt: TGCAGCGCTAGTACAGGGGGCTCGGAGACCCAGTACTTC

j_gene: TRBJ2-3
v_gene: TRBV7-2
abundance: NA
d_gene: NA
CDR3aa: CASSSGLGADTQYF
CDR3nt: TGTGCCAGCAGCTCCGGACTGGGCGCGGATACGCAGTATTTT

j_gene: TRBJ2-7
v_gene: TRBV9
abundance: NA
d_gene: TRBD2
CDR3aa: CASSPGTKSYEQYF
CDR3nt: TGTGCCAGCAGCCCTGGGACTAAATCTTACGAGCAGTACTTC

j_gene: TRBJ2-3
v_gene: TRBV15
abundance: NA
d_gene: NA
CDR3aa: CATSRAAGITDTQYF
CDR3nt: TGTGCCACCAGCAGGGCTGCCGGGATCACAGATACGCAGTATTTT

j_gene: TRBJ1-5
v_gene: TRBV19
abundance: NA
d_gene: NA
CDR3aa: CASSIGGASNQPQHF
CDR3nt: TGTGCCAGTAGTATTGGGGGGGCGAGCAATCAGCCCCAGCATTTT

j_gene: TRBJ2-5
v_gene: TRBV27
abundance: once
d_gene: TRBD1
CDR3aa: CASSFSTGEETQYF
CDR3nt: TGTGCCAGCAGTTTTTCGACAGGGGAAGAGACCCAGTACTTC

j_gene: TRBJ2-7
v_gene: TRBV7-8
abundance: NA
d_gene: TRBD2
CDR3aa: CASTQGLAGDVYF
CDR3nt: TGTGCCAGCACTCAGGGGCTAGCGGGGGACGTGTACTTC

j_gene: TRBJ2-7
v_gene: TRBV2
abundance: NA
d_gene: TRBD2
CDR3aa: CASSEARLAGGPSSYEQYF
CDR3nt: TGTGCCAGCAGTGAAGCGAGGCTAGCGGGAGGGCCCAGCTCCTACGAGCAGTACTTC

j_gene: TRBJ2-5
v_gene: TRBV18
abundance: NA
d_gene: TRBD1
CDR3aa: CASSPLTGVQETQYF
CDR3nt: TGTGCCAGCTCACCGCTGACAGGGGTCCAAGAGACCCAGTACTTC

j_gene: TRBJ1-2
v_gene: TRBV4-3
abundance: NA
d_gene: NA
CDR3aa: CASSQDRTGWAGYTF
CDR3nt: TGCGCCAGCAGCCAAGATCGTACAGGGTGGGCTGGCTACACCTTC

j_gene: TRBJ1-4
v_gene: TRBV20-1
abundance: NA
d_gene: NA
CDR3aa: CSARRGRLFF
CDR3nt: TGCAGTGCTCGCCGGGGGAGACTGTTTTTT

j_gene: TRBJ2-2
v_gene: TRBV7-9
abundance: once
d_gene: NA
CDR3aa: CASSPEVSTGELFF
CDR3nt: TGTGCCAGCAGCCCAGAAGTAAGCACCGGGGAGCTGTTTTTT

j_gene: TRBJ2-1
v_gene: TRBV28
abundance: NA
d_gene: NA
CDR3aa: CASSPPGVRPNEQFF
CDR3nt: TGTGCCAGCAGTCCGCCGGGGGTGCGGCCGAATGAGCAGTTCTTC

j_gene: TRBJ2-3
v_gene: TRBV11-2
abundance: NA
d_gene: TRBD2
CDR3aa: CASLREGDTQYF
CDR3nt: TGTGCCAGCCTCCGGGAGGGAGATACGCAGTATTTT

j_gene: TRBJ2-1
v_gene: TRBV4-2
abundance: NA
d_gene: NA
CDR3aa: CASSQDSQGNEQFF
CDR3nt: TGTGCCAGCAGCCAAGACAGTCAGGGGAATGAGCAGTTCTTC

j_gene: TRBJ1-1
v_gene: TRBV7-8
abundance: once
d_gene: NA
CDR3aa: CASSFSRDTEAFF
CDR3nt: TGTGCCAGCAGCTTTAGCAGGGACACTGAAGCTTTCTTT

j_gene: TRBJ2-1
v_gene: TRBV13
abundance: NA
d_gene: TRBD2
CDR3aa: CASSRGLAGVGNEQFF
CDR3nt: TGTGCCAGCAGCCGGGGACTAGCGGGAGTCGGGAATGAGCAGTTCTTC

j_gene: TRBJ1-1
v_gene: TRBV9
abundance: NA
d_gene: NA
CDR3aa: CASSVGTMNTEAFF
CDR3nt: TGTGCCAGCAGCGTAGGGACAATGAACACTGAAGCTTTCTTT

j_gene: TRBJ2-4
v_gene: TRBV7-9
abundance: NA
d_gene: NA
CDR3aa: CASSLGGSAKNIQYF
CDR3nt: TGTGCCAGCAGCTTAGGAGGGTCCGCCAAAAACATTCAGTACTTC

j_gene: TRBJ2-7
v_gene: TRBV5-4
abundance: NA
d_gene: NA
CDR3aa: CASSQVTDSSYEQYF
CDR3nt: TGTGCCAGCAGCCAAGTTACGGACAGCTCCTACGAGCAGTACTTC

j_gene: TRBJ2-1
v_gene: TRBV2
abundance: NA
d_gene: NA
CDR3aa: CASRRDTTSYNEQFF
CDR3nt: TGTGCCAGCAGAAGGGACACTACCTCCTACAATGAGCAGTTCTTC

j_gene: TRBJ2-3
v_gene: TRBV29-1
abundance: NA
d_gene: NA
CDR3aa: CSVDDRPQQIFTDTQYF
CDR3nt: TGCAGCGTTGATGACAGGCCACAACAAATTTTCACAGATACGCAGTATTTT

j_gene: TRBJ1-2
v_gene: TRBV5-1
abundance: NA
d_gene: TRBD1
CDR3aa: CASRVTGQEGYFNYGYTF
CDR3nt: TGCGCCAGCAGAGTTACGGGACAGGAGGGTTACTTTAACTATGGCTACACCTTC

j_gene: TRBJ2-3
v_gene: TRBV5-6
abundance: NA
d_gene: NA
CDR3aa: CASSMGTDTSTDTQYF
CDR3nt: TGTGCCAGCAGCATGGGGACGGACACTAGCACAGATACGCAGTATTTT

j_gene: TRBJ2-3
v_gene: TRBV4-3
abundance: NA
d_gene: TRBD2
CDR3aa: CASSQDWGRGISTDTQYF
CDR3nt: TGCGCCAGCAGCCAAGATTGGGGGAGGGGAATCAGCACAGATACGCAGTATTTT

j_gene: TRBJ1-2
v_gene: TRBV15
abundance: NA
d_gene: NA
CDR3aa: CATSSRDYLYGYTF
CDR3nt: TGTGCCACCAGCAGCAGGGATTACCTCTATGGCTACACCTTC

j_gene: TRBJ2-3
v_gene: TRBV10-3
abundance: NA
d_gene: NA
CDR3aa: CAISDRASTDTQYF
CDR3nt: TGTGCCATCAGTGATCGAGCTAGCACAGATACGCAGTATTTT

j_gene: TRBJ2-2
v_gene: TRBV10-3
abundance: once
d_gene: TRBD2
CDR3aa: CAIRNGVAGTGELFF
CDR3nt: TGTGCCATCAGAAACGGGGTAGCGGGCACCGGGGAGCTGTTTTTT

j_gene: TRBJ2-3
v_gene: TRBV7-9
abundance: NA
d_gene: NA
CDR3aa: CASSSLRLESTDTQYF
CDR3nt: TGTGCCAGCAGCTCCCTTAGACTAGAAAGCACAGATACGCAGTATTTT

j_gene: TRBJ2-7
v_gene: TRBV2
abundance: NA
d_gene: TRBD1
CDR3aa: CASSAGQLTYEQYF
CDR3nt: TGTGCCAGCAGTGCGGGACAGCTAACCTACGAGCAGTACTTC

j_gene: TRBJ2-5
v_gene: TRBV11-1
abundance: NA
d_gene: TRBD1
CDR3aa: CASSRGQGTQETQYF
CDR3nt: TGTGCCAGCAGCCGCGGACAGGGAACACAAGAGACCCAGTACTTC

j_gene: TRBJ1-3
v_gene: TRBV28
abundance: NA
d_gene: NA
CDR3aa: CASSFYRAGNTIYF
CDR3nt: TGTGCCAGCAGTTTTTACAGGGCTGGAAACACCATATATTTT

j_gene: TRBJ2-1
v_gene: TRBV6-6
abundance: NA
d_gene: TRBD2
CDR3aa: CASTRLAGSYNEQFF
CDR3nt: TGTGCCAGCACAAGACTAGCGGGGAGCTACAATGAGCAGTTCTTC